Sequencing of this T cell receptor beta chain was carried out in a study of cytomegalovirus exposure and HLA in healthy donors (dated by TCRdb to about 2017). As for the study more broadly: An earlier analysis of approximately 640 of the donors reported more than 250 Gb of sequence data and some 100 million unique TCR beta sequences from about 180 million T cells. An early release covering 550 to 700 HLA-typed donors comprised about 300 gigabases of sequencing data and around 80 million unique TCR sequences. Of the roughly 410 genotyped donors, 70% to 90% were placed in the genetic ancestry cluster associated with self-reported Caucasian donors. The study was designed to test whether signatures of past pathogen exposure could be identified by cataloging public T cell receptors. The study profiled the T cell repertoires of hundreds of subjects by immunosequencing and related them to cytomegalovirus serostatus. Besides the first cohort of some 670 subjects, a separate validation cohort made up of 95 to 150 different subjects was used. The study combined high-throughput TCR immunosequencing, statistical association of individual TCRs with disease status, and machine learning to predict cytomegalovirus infection status. In a later analysis, previously published TCR beta repertoires from hundreds of donors were re-analyzed and high-resolution HLA genotyping was added so that TCR occurrence patterns could be studied. The later analysis used no new phenotypic data to find candidate immune exposures, relying instead on TCR beta sequences and their occurrence across donors. To decide whether each TCR beta V gene segment behaved as functional or pseudogenic, an earlier analysis of approximately 600 of the donors relied on high-throughput TCR beta sequencing. Donor age, sex, ethnicity and CMV serostatus were compiled together with the repertoire data. Genome-wide SNP genotypes for about three fifths of the roughly 670 donors were used in a later genetic analysis, which treated that subset as a discovery cohort. Every discovery cohort repertoire had been produced on one sequencing platform. Class I and class II HLA loci were covered by the typing at four-digit resolution. Typing coverage differed by locus: A, B, C, DRB1 and DQB1 were typed in roughly 629-630 donors, DQA1 in roughly 500, DPA1 in roughly 590, and DPB1 in 472. Four or five DR-DQ haplotypes were handled as single units for association and clustering because linkage in the cohort was strong. Among about 390 genotyped donors of the cohort, an average of about 240,000 unique TCR beta nucleotide sequences were sequenced per donor, roughly 20% of them non-productive.

Libraries were constructed by the immunoSEQ multiplex PCR assay. For the multiplex PCR, a mixture combining 60 forward primers for TCR Vbeta segments and 13 reverse primers for TCR Jbeta segments was used. The CDR3 region of rearranged TCR beta genes was amplified from genomic DNA with a multiplex PCR assay. The amplified TCR beta libraries were sequenced on the Illumina HiSeq System as 87-base-pair reads. Processing in the source paper ran as follows. A later analysis tallied around 80 million unique TCR beta chains across the approximately 670 repertoires, and roughly 11 million of those chains were shared by two or more donors. Raw reads were error-corrected and collapsed into unique sequences by a nearest-neighbor algorithm in which closely related sequences were merged to remove PCR and sequencing errors. Alignment of CDR3 sequences to IMGT reference sequences was used to assign V, D and J gene segments. Each retained sequence needed at least a six-nucleotide match to both a V gene segment and a J gene segment. Rearrangements were classified as productive when the CDR3 lacked stop codons and remained in frame with V and J, and all other rearrangements were classified as non-productive. Following IMGT convention, CDR3 was defined as the stretch from the second conserved V-encoded cysteine to the conserved J-encoded phenylalanine. In an earlier analysis of approximately 500 of the donors, sequences lacking an unambiguous match to a single V gene segment were excluded. In an earlier analysis of almost 600 of the donors, a V segment was called functional when productive rearrangements were above 56.7%, and segregating when the standard deviation between donors exceeded 5%. To diagnose cytomegalovirus status from the catalog of TCR beta chain sequences, a statistical classification framework was built. In a later analysis, TCR nucleotide sequences were compared against IMGT/GENE-DB human TR gene sequences so that V and J genes could be assigned. In a later analysis, CDR3 sequences and most-parsimonious VDJ recombination scenarios were assigned using the TCRdist pipeline. A later analysis defined each TCR beta chain by its CDR3 amino acid sequence plus V-gene family, and excluded reads lacking a unique V-gene family. A later analysis removed 600 or so highly shared, low-generation-probability nucleotide sequences to deal with suspected cross-contamination and a sequencing artifact. For each public chain, a later analysis derived a clonal expansion index from normalized ranks of inferred template counts within each repertoire. Generation probabilities in a later analysis came from a VDJ recombination model fitted to out-of-frame rearrangements, and those results were checked against IGoR. Hypergeometric tests were used in a later analysis to score TCR-TCR, TCR-HLA and TCR-CMV co-occurrence, with a repertoire-size bias correction applied to the TCR pairs. False discovery rates were estimated in a later analysis by permuting HLA or CMV assignments 20 times. A later analysis grouped co-occurring TCRs with DBSCAN, adding TCRdist sequence similarity when clustering within HLA-allele-positive subsets. Repertoires with fewer than 30,000 or more than 120,000 public chains, plus five repertoires with anomalous nucleotide sharing, were excluded from co-occurrence clustering. Held by TCRdb, this immuneACCESS table contains in-frame sequences only and omits some clones. Under half of the omission traces to an unresolved V gene where checked; the cause of the rest is unknown. The V and J calls and the clone size are those of that table, but D and trimming were determined from the DNA. Recorded for this sample are around 200,000 clones; 80% of them occurred a single time. Of the sample, 0.6% to 0.7% is held by the ten largest clones.

In total, roughly 710 healthy bone marrow donors made up the cohort. At the time of sampling, every cohort member was nominally healthy, though immune exposures that went unrecorded were likely present. The donor tested CMV seronegative and was one of the 352 seronegative cohort members. Every donor gave a peripheral blood sample, and the peripheral blood mononuclear cells from that sample were used for TCR beta sequencing. Genomic DNA extraction from the blood cell samples was performed with the Qiagen DNeasy Blood Extraction Kit. Remarks on this clone: The target of this receptor is not known. Per-base quality was not reported, and no clone a single base away is much larger than it.

What the authors observed across the whole study: Some 15 rarely observed V segments, including chromosome 9 orphons, were excluded from the earlier analysis of almost 600 of the donors because counts were too low. V-gene and J-gene trimming of TCR beta chains was associated with a missense DCLRE1C variant in a later genetic analysis, and the association was replicated in an independent cohort. In the study, some 160 TCR beta chains were listed as associated with cytomegalovirus. Because some donors lacked HLA typing at each locus, the association tests relied only on the typed subset. In an earlier analysis of 587 of the donors, most TCR beta V segments appeared in productive rearrangements about 87% or about 30% of the time, broadly matching IMGT annotations. According to a later analysis, parvovirus B19, influenza, CMV and Epstein-Barr virus appeared linked to several top co-occurrence clusters. The authors suggested that the approach could potentially be extended to other disease states and immunological phenotypes. At a false discovery rate of 0.05, a later analysis linked under 20,000 TCR beta sequences to specific HLA alleles. Presence/absence analyses assumed roughly uniform sequencing depth across donors, an assumption that may not hold. Compared with equally common non-associated chains, HLA-associated TCR beta chains in a later analysis were more clonally expanded and had lower generation probabilities. In a later analysis, the rate of TCR association differed among HLA loci, with DRB1 alleles having the most associated TCRs and HLA-C alleles having the fewest. Assigning TCR associations to individual alleles was difficult when HLA alleles, especially DR and DQ, strongly co-occurred. In a later analysis, most CMV-associated TCR beta chains were found to appear HLA-restricted, with HLA associations seemingly driven largely by CMV exposure. Only TCR beta chains were sequenced in this cohort, and the absence of alpha or paired-chain data limited detectable features. According to a later genetic analysis, donors in an Asian-associated ancestry cluster had fewer N-insertions in productive TCRs than the approximately 650-donor mean. Correlated functional status among segregating V segments might be attributable to linkage disequilibrium, but an unknown experimental factor could not be ruled out. In vitro tests confirmed that a few of the cytomegalovirus-associated TCR beta chains recognize cytomegalovirus antigens. While some public TCRs were present in many individuals, most TCR sequences turned up only very rarely across donors. Immune exposure information for the cohort was limited to CMV serostatus. In both the original and validation cohorts, the classifier was reported to diagnose cytomegalovirus status with high specificity and sensitivity. A further reported finding was that TCR beta sequences accurately predicted the HLA-A and HLA-B alleles for most subjects in the first cohort. A cluster of highly shared sequence variants was judged likely to be a technical artifact of the sequencing pipeline.

The receptor was derived from a boy between 10 and 17 years old in good health and CMV-seronegative. The sequenced material came from PBMCs.

The CDR3 amino acid sequence is: CASRQNPNSANEKLFF. The base sequence is TGTGCCAGCAGACAAAACCCAAACAGTGCTAATGAAAAACTGTTTTTT. The rearranged segments are TRBV4-2 and TRBJ1-4, with the D segment identity uncertain. V is cut by 6 bases and J by 3 bases, and the space between the germline ends is 17 bases. Sequences LGHNA (CDR1) and YNFKEQ (CDR2) are obtained from the germline V gene. The CDR3 runs 16 residues from the cysteine to the phenylalanine. The kept DNA is CDR3 alone, 48 bases in frame from the first base.